The 29 T cell receptor beta chains below all came from one sample that was sequenced in a study of a mutant IDH1 vaccine in newly diagnosed glioma. No antigen has been identified for these receptors. The method was immunoSEQ multiplex PCR; TCRdb's version includes in-frame clones alone and lacks a portion of them. The table has approximately 70,000 clones, approximately 84% seen once. Specified time point: week 23, last vaccination. The study gave 300 ug of mutant IDH1 20-mer peptide per vaccine dose, with topical imiquimod. This material consisted of PBMCs, taken from a glioma patient whose treatment included an IDH1 peptide vaccine. These receptors came from a man younger than 30 with glioma.

The J gene is TRBJ1-2, the V gene TRBV7-9; D might be TRBD1 (5 bases). CDR1 and CDR2 from the germline V gene are SEHNR and FQNEAQ (reference sequence). Trimming removed 1 base from V and 5 bases from J, with 11 bases in between. The length of the CDR3 is 14 residues. CDR3 protein: CASSLGASGYGYTF. The DNA for the CDR3 is TGTGCCAGCAGCTTAGGCGCGTCAGGGTATGGCTACACCTTC.

The chain is built from TRBV11-3 and TRBJ2-1, with TRBD1 matching over 7 bases. There are 13 residues in the CDR3. V shed 6 bases and J 9 bases; nucleotides not matched to a gene: 8. From germline, CDR1 is SGHNT and CDR2 YENEEA. The CDR3 sequence: CASSTQTGTEQFF. The CDR3 DNA sequence: TGTGCCAGCAGTACTCAGACAGGGACTGAGCAGTTCTTC.

This clone was detected a few times. V and J are TRBV18 and TRBJ1-4; 10 bases match TRBD1. Germline V CDR1 and CDR2: KGHSH, LQKENI. J lost 12 bases, V lost 2 bases, and 9 bases had no gene match. The CDR3 loop spans 15 amino acids. DNA of the CDR3: TGTGCCAGCTCACCAGGGTTGGGACAGGGGTCGGAACTGTTTTTT. Protein product: CASSPGLGQGSELFF. The variable domain in full, with the rest retrieved from reference TRBV18 and TRBJ1-4, is NAGVMQNPRHLVRRRGQEARLRCSPMKGHSHVYWYRQLPEEGLKFMVYLQKENIIDESGMPKERFSAEFPKEGPSILRIQQVVRGDSAAYFCASSPGLGQGSELFFGSGTQLSVL.

This clone has a handful of counts. This sequence joins TRBV6-5 and TRBJ1-1; tentative D call: TRBD1 (5 bases). V was cut by 6 bases and J by 1 base, with 9 bases left in between. Germline V CDR1 and CDR2: MNHEY, SVGAGI. The CDR3 contains 13 residues. CDR3 sequence (DNA): TGTGCCAGCAGCATGACAGAGAACACTGAAGCTTTCTTT. Protein: CASSMTENTEAFF.

This chain connects TRBV5-6 to TRBJ2-7; weak D call: TRBD1 (6 bases). CDR3 length: 13 residues. V was clipped by 6 bases and J by 0 bases, with 10 bases between them. The V gene's germline CDR1 is SGHDT and CDR2 YYEEEE. CDR3 residues: CASTQTGSYEQYF. Written as DNA, the CDR3 is TGTGCCAGCACCCAGACAGGCTCCTACGAGCAGTACTTC.

The V gene is TRBV5-1, the J gene TRBJ2-5; 11 nucleotides agree with TRBD2. The length of the CDR3 is 19 residues. Germline trimming cut 1 base from V and 3 bases from J; bases unmatched to any gene: 14. The V gene's germline CDR1 is SGHRS and CDR2 YFSETQ. The CDR3 region is CASSLFFRLAGLSEETQYF. The DNA of the CDR3 is TGCGCCAGCAGCTTGTTTTTTCGACTAGCGGGACTTTCAGAAGAGACCCAGTACTTC.

J is TRBJ1-5 and V is TRBV6-1; 8 bases match TRBD1. The CDR3 has 14 amino acids. The V gene's germline CDR1 is MNHNS and CDR2 SASEGT. The J segment lost 7 bases and the V segment lost 6 bases, leaving 8 bases of the junction unmatched. The CDR3 DNA reads TGTGCCAGCAGGAGACGGACAGGGAACCAGCCCCAGCATTTT. Amino acid sequence: CASRRRTGNQPQHF.

This clone was found a few times. The chain couples TRBV7-8 to TRBJ1-1; 9 bases map to TRBD1. There are 16 residues in the CDR3. Unmatched junction bases numbered 3, after V lost 0 bases and J lost 1 base. Germline assignment: CDR1 SGHVS and CDR2 FQNEAQ. The CDR3 reads CASSLAPGQGNTEAFF. The CDR3 bases are TGTGCCAGCAGCTTAGCTCCGGGACAGGGGAACACTGAAGCTTTCTTT.

This clone was counted only a few times. The rearrangement uses TRBV11-2 and TRBJ2-7; TRBD2 agrees at 8 bases. Germline values: CDR1 SGHAT, CDR2 FQNNGV. There are 14 residues in the CDR3. V dropped 0 bases and J dropped 3; count of bases not matched to a gene: 1. The CDR3 loop reads CASSLELAVYEQYF. The CDR3 DNA follows: TGTGCCAGCAGCTTAGAACTAGCGGTCTACGAGCAGTACTTC.

As DNA, the CDR3 is TGTGCCAGCAGTTACTCCCAACTAGACCTCAAGGACGAGCAGTACTTC. It specifies CASSYSQLDLKDEQYF. V is TRBV6-5 and J is TRBJ2-7; weak D call: TRBD2 (5 bases). The CDR3 is 16 residues long. Between the trimmed V and J ends, which lost 0 bases and 5 bases, there was a span of 17 bases. The V gene's germline CDR1 is MNHEY and CDR2 SVGAGI.

V is TRBV5-5 and J is TRBJ2-7, with a possible D match to TRBD1 (6 bases). Trimming removed 3 bases at V and 3 bases at J, with 16 bases between. Germline CDR1 and CDR2: SGHKS and YYEKEE (reference sequence). CDR3 length equals 15 residues. The CDR3 coding sequence is TGTGCCAGCAGCTATACTAGACAGGTACGCTACGAGCAGTACTTC. Protein: CASSYTRQVRYEQYF. The whole variable domain, remainder taken from reference TRBV5-5 and TRBJ2-7, is DAGVTQSPTHLIKTRGQQVTLRCSPISGHKSVSWYQQVLGQGPQFIFQYYEKEERGRGNFPDRFSARQFPNYSSELNVNALLLGDSALYLCASSYTRQVRYEQYFGPGTRLTVT.

This chain links TRBV10-3 with TRBJ1-1, with D possibly being TRBD1 (5 bases). V lost 6 bases and J lost 5, with 10 bases in between. The CDR3 contains 12 residues. Germline V gene sequence: CDR1 ENHRY, CDR2 SYGVKD. This CDR3 reads CAISRRGTEAFF. In DNA form, the CDR3 reads TGTGCCATCAGCAGGAGGGGTACTGAAGCTTTCTTT.

This chain joins TRBV4-1 and TRBJ2-7, with TRBD1 matching 9 bases. CDR1 is MGHRA, CDR2 YSYEKL, per germline. CDR3 length equals 14 residues. V gave up 1 base and J gave up 6 bases; unmatched junction bases: 4. The CDR3 DNA reads as TGCGCCAGCAGCCAAGGGACAGGGGCTGTCGAGCAGTACTTC. This codes for CASSQGTGAVEQYF.

In this sample, this clone turned up a few times. CDR3 coding DNA: TGTGCCAGCAGCCAAGACTACGCGCCCCTCTACGAGCAGTACTTC. Translation gives CASSQDYAPLYEQYF. The chain combines TRBV4-2 with TRBJ2-7; D remains ambiguous. The V end was cut by 0 bases, the J end by 3 bases, with 12 bases between. Germline V gene data show CDR1 as LGHNA and CDR2 as YNFKEQ. The CDR3 runs to 15 residues.

This clone came up once. The chain joins TRBV10-3 to TRBJ2-7; a possible D gene is TRBD1 (6 bases). Germline V gene sequence: CDR1 ENHRY, CDR2 SYGVKD. CDR3 length equals 14 residues. V lost 4 bases to trimming and J lost 6 bases, with 16 bases between them. CDR3 DNA sequence: TGTGCCATCAGTGCCGGGACACCAAACCCCGAGCAGTACTTC. This encodes CAISAGTPNPEQYF.

This rearrangement joins TRBV11-2 to TRBJ2-6; no firm D call. The CDR3 loop spans 13 amino acids. Germline V gene data show CDR1 as SGHAT and CDR2 as FQNNGV. Trimming removed 5 bases from V and 0 bases from J, with 2 bases in between. Here the CDR3 reads CASSVSGANVLTF. In nucleotides, the CDR3 is TGTGCCAGCAGCGTCTCTGGGGCCAACGTCCTGACTTTC.

The chain employs TRBV2 and TRBJ1-5; maybe TRBD1 (6 bases). Germline lookup yields CDR1 SNHLY and CDR2 FYNNEI. Trimming shortened V by 6 bases and J by 2 bases, and 8 bases separated the two germline ends. The CDR3 covers 13 residues. The CDR3 spells CASSTGRNQPQHF. The CDR3 DNA reads as TGTGCCAGCAGCACAGGGCGCAATCAGCCCCAGCATTTT.

J is TRBJ2-2 and V is TRBV7-9; the D is unclear. Trimming took off 5 bases at V and 0 bases at J, with 10 bases between the two ends. Germline CDR1 reads SEHNR; CDR2 reads FQNEAQ (reference sequence). The CDR3 loop spans 15 amino acids. The CDR3 reads CASSVRTANTGELFF. The CDR3 region has the DNA TGTGCCAGCAGCGTCAGGACGGCGAACACCGGGGAGCTGTTTTTT. Filled out from reference TRBV7-9 and TRBJ2-2, the complete variable domain reads DTGVSQNPRHKITKRGQNVTFRCDPISEHNRLYWYRQTLGQGPEFLTYFQNEAQLEKSRLLSDRFSAERPKGSFSTLEIQRTEQGDSAMYLCASSVRTANTGELFFGEGSRLTVL.

The rearrangement joins TRBV6-5 to TRBJ2-3, with no clear D. Germline assignment: CDR1 MNHEY and CDR2 SVGAGI. Trimming left V 9 bases short and J 11 bases short, with 15 bases between. The CDR3 is 11 amino acids. CDR3 region: CASAKGGVQYF. CDR3 in DNA: TGTGCCAGTGCGAAGGGTGGGGTGCAGTATTTT.

The count of this clone is one. The identical CDR3 is also encoded by other nucleotide sequences in the sample. V and J are TRBV7-6 and TRBJ1-4; 11 bases fit TRBD1. V lost 4 bases, J lost 7 bases, and 5 bases stayed unmatched. CDR1 and CDR2 from the germline V gene are SGHVS and FNYEAQ. The CDR3 extends over 15 amino acids. The DNA for the CDR3 is TGTGCCAGCAGCTCCTCCGGGACAGGGGGTGAAAAACTGTTTTTT. Residues: CASSSSGTGGEKLFF. Using reference TRBV7-6 and TRBJ1-4 for the parts outside the CDR3, the full variable domain is GAGVSQSPRYKVTKRGQDVALRCDPISGHVSLYWYRQALGQGPEFLTYFNYEAQQDKSGLPNDRFSAERPEGSISTLTIQRTEQRDSAMYRCASSSSGTGGEKLFFGSGTQLSVL.

The chain recombines TRBV7-9 with TRBJ1-1, with no clear D. CDR1 is SEHNR and CDR2 is FQNEAQ in the germline V gene (reference sequence). This CDR3 is 12 amino acids long. V was clipped by 11 bases and J by 3 bases, with 13 bases between them. CDR3 nucleotides: TGTGCCGGCAACTCTTGGGACACTGAAGCTTTCTTT. This sequence encodes CAGNSWDTEAFF.

The J gene is TRBJ2-7, the V gene TRBV10-1; 9 bases fit TRBD2. V lost 6 bases to trimming and J lost 3 bases; unmatched junction nucleotides: 12. The CDR3 is made up of 16 amino acids. The V gene's germline CDR1 is WNHNN and CDR2 SYGVQD (reference sequence). The CDR3 loop is CASRGALAGIGYEQYF. CDR3 sequence (DNA): TGCGCCAGCAGGGGGGCCCTAGCGGGAATCGGCTACGAGCAGTACTTC.

The chain carries TRBV19 and TRBJ2-5, with 15 bases aligning to TRBD2. From germline, CDR1 is LNHDA and CDR2 SQIVND (reference sequence). The V and J ends lost 3 bases and 3 bases, in that order; junction bases with no gene match: 17. The CDR3 loop spans 21 amino acids. The CDR3 DNA is TGTGCCAGTAGTATTGAACTTACGATCGGACTAGCGGGAGGGTATGAAGAGACCCAGTACTTC. It specifies CASSIELTIGLAGGYEETQYF.

DNA of the CDR3: TGTGCCATCAGTGGGGACAGGATCCACGAGCAGTACTTC. As protein: CAISGDRIHEQYF. This sequence joins TRBV10-3 and TRBJ2-7; 8 positions match TRBD1. The ends lost 4 bases at V and 5 bases at J; junction bases unmatched: 4. This CDR3 is 13 amino acids long. Germline-derived CDR1 and CDR2 are ENHRY and SYGVKD.

The rearrangement joins TRBV9 to TRBJ1-2; TRBD1 might be the D (6 bases). The CDR3 totals 18 residues. Trimming shortened V by 2 bases and J by 5 bases, and 25 bases separated the two germline ends. Germline V gene data show CDR1 as SGDLS and CDR2 as YYNGEE. For the CDR3, the DNA is TGTGCCAGCAGCGTCCACAGGGAAGGTGTCGCGGACCGATATGGCTACACCTTC. Protein: CASSVHREGVADRYGYTF.

The rearrangement links TRBV4-3 to TRBJ2-7; 12 bases are shared with TRBD2. Germline loops: CDR1 LGHNA, CDR2 YSLEER. V lost 4 bases to trimming and J lost 1 base; unmatched junction nucleotides: 2. The CDR3 sequence is 15 residues long. The chain's CDR3 is CASSPGLAGSYEQYF. The CDR3 nucleotides read TGCGCCAGCAGCCCAGGACTAGCGGGGTCCTACGAGCAGTACTTC.

The chain has TRBV25-1 and TRBJ2-5; D remains unclear. With 5 bases removed from V and 2 bases from J, the gap between germline ends came to 12 bases. The CDR3 covers 14 residues. Germline lookup yields CDR1 MGHDK and CDR2 SYGVNS. The CDR3 sequence: CASSPSTNQETQYF. CDR3 nucleotide sequence: TGTGCCAGCAGTCCTAGTACCAATCAAGAGACCCAGTACTTC.

V is TRBV19 and J is TRBJ1-5; D not resolved. Germline CDR1 reads LNHDA; CDR2 reads SQIVND (reference sequence). The CDR3 consists of 15 residues. V was pared by 3 bases and J by 7 bases, with 16 bases between. This chain's CDR3 is CASSIQKTVSQPQHF. In nucleotides, the CDR3 is TGTGCCAGTAGTATTCAGAAAACCGTATCCCAGCCCCAGCATTTT. The full variable domain, rest sourced from reference TRBV19 and TRBJ1-5, is DGGITQSPKYLFRKEGQNVTLSCEQNLNHDAMYWYRQDPGQGLRLIYYSQIVNDFQKGDIAEGYSVSREKKESFPLTVTSAQKNPTAFYLCASSIQKTVSQPQHFGDGTRLSIL.

The chain is built from TRBV7-3 and TRBJ2-7; D may be TRBD2 (6 bases). This CDR3 comprises 16 residues. Germline V gives CDR1 SGHTA, CDR2 FQGTGA. V lost 5 bases to trimming and J lost 2 bases, with 19 bases between them. The CDR3 loop reads CASSPTGGDRAYEQYF. The CDR3 DNA follows: TGTGCCAGCAGCCCGACTGGAGGGGACCGTGCCTACGAGCAGTACTTC.